One and the same sample provided the 10 T cell receptor beta chains below, sequenced in a study of blood T cells in healthy people across ages. A J-beta primer mix and a sample-barcoded 5' primer were used in a second PCR of roughly 6 to 12 cycles. From the 5' RACE reads, TCRdb called clonotypes with MiXCR, one entry per CDR3 protein. The sample has around 2 million distinct CDR3 sequences, 39% seen once. Sequenced material: blood. These receptors originate from a human donor in good health.

This clonotype was seen only a few times. The V and J genes are TRBV5-5 and TRBJ2-1; D perhaps matches TRBD2 (6 bases). Germline lookup yields CDR1 SGHKS and CDR2 YYEKEE (reference sequence). Trimming removed 0 bases at V and 5 bases at J, with 12 bases between. CDR3 length equals 15 residues. CDR3: CASSLVGTPHNEQFF. DNA of the CDR3: TGTGCCAGCAGCTTGGTGGGGACTCCTCACAATGAGCAGTTCTTC.

This clonotype was recorded only once. The rearrangement joins TRBV4-1 to TRBJ1-4; weak D call: TRBD1 (5 bases). Looked up from germline, CDR1 is MGHRA and CDR2 is YSYEKL. Trimming shortened V by 1 base and J by 5 bases, and 20 bases separated the two germline ends. The CDR3 has 18 residues. CDR3 sequence: CASSQGVRGAGRNEKLFF. CDR3 in DNA: TGCGCCAGCAGCCAAGGAGTTCGAGGGGCAGGGCGGAATGAAAAACTGTTTTTT.

This clonotype was detected a few times. The V and J genes are TRBV19 and TRBJ1-2; D perhaps matches TRBD1 (5 bases). Trimming cost V 7 bases and J 6 bases, with 12 bases left between them. In germline, CDR1 is LNHDA, CDR2 SQIVND (reference sequence). The CDR3 runs 12 residues. The DNA of the CDR3 is TGTGCCAGTACCTTCAACAGGAATGGCTACACCTTC. Translating it yields CASTFNRNGYTF.

The chain recombines TRBV11-2 with TRBJ1-6, with a tentative D call TRBD1 (6 bases). The V end lost 4 bases, the J end lost 6 bases, and 16 bases lay between the germline ends. Germline values: CDR1 SGHAT, CDR2 FQNNGV. The CDR3 is 16 residues long. The CDR3 region has the DNA TGTGCCAGCAGCTGGGCTACAGGGTTGGGTAATTCACCCCTCCACTTT. Protein product: CASSWATGLGNSPLHF.

This clonotype was found a few times. At one end the junction does not follow the germline gene, possibly because of a read error. The V call is TRBV15, the J call TRBJ1-2; perhaps TRBD1 as D (6 bases). CDR1 is LNHNV, CDR2 YYDKDF, per germline (reference sequence). CDR3 size: 15 residues. CDR3 amino acids: CATSRARQAKYGYTF. The CDR3 nucleotides read TGTGCCACCAGCAGAGCCCGACAGGCTAAATATGGCTACACCTTC.

J is TRBJ2-1 and V is TRBV6-2 or TRBV6-3; maybe TRBD2 (5 bases). The CDR3 is 18 amino acids. The V and J ends lost 6 bases and 1 base respectively, with 22 bases between them. Germline values: CDR1 MNHEY, CDR2 SVGEGT. The CDR3 sequence is CASSHDILSEVSYNEQFF. In DNA form, the CDR3 reads TGTGCCAGCAGCCACGATATACTCTCGGAGGTTTCCTACAATGAGCAGTTCTTC.

The table lists this clonotype with a count of one. This chain links TRBV28 with TRBJ2-1; D is uncertain. This CDR3 region has 14 residues. Between the trimmed V and J ends, which lost 4 bases and 4 bases, there was a span of 11 bases. CDR1 MDHEN and CDR2 SYDVKM come from the germline V gene. CDR3 protein: CASSWTPEYNEQFF. Written as DNA, the CDR3 is TGTGCCAGCAGTTGGACCCCCGAATACAATGAGCAGTTCTTC.

Comments on this clonotype: One end of the junction varies from germline; a read error may be responsible. V and J are TRBV7-9 and TRBJ1-5; D is possibly TRBD1 (5 bases). CDR1 and CDR2 (germline): SEHNR, FQNEAQ (reference sequence). The CDR3 is 15 amino acids. CDR3 loop: CVSSPGPTSNQPQHF. The CDR3 DNA follows: TGTGTCAGCAGCCCGGGACCGACTAGCAATCAGCCCCAGCATTTT.

The chain joins TRBV20-1 to TRBJ1-1, with 9 bases lining up with TRBD1. Trimming removed 0 bases from V and 11 bases from J; junction bases left unmatched: 7. Germline loops: CDR1 DFQATT, CDR2 SNEGSKA (reference sequence). The CDR3 runs 13 residues. CDR3 bases: TGCAGTGCTAGAGACCCGGGACAGGGAGAGGCTTTCTTT. It specifies CSARDPGQGEAFF.

The chain uses TRBV15 and TRBJ1-2; 8 nucleotides agree with TRBD1. Germline V lookup: CDR1 LNHNV, CDR2 YYDKDF (reference sequence). The V and J ends lost 0 bases and 0 bases, in that order; junction bases with no gene match: 6. The CDR3 contains 17 residues. The DNA of the CDR3 is TGTGCCACCAGCAGAGATTGGTCGGGACAGGCTAACTATGGCTACACCTTC. It codes for CATSRDWSGQANYGYTF.